Listed below are T cell receptor beta chains from one sample, sequenced in a study of spatial heterogeneity in lung cancer. MiXCR, applied by TCRdb to the 5' RACE reads, yields one record per CDR3 protein. The data hold roughly 25,000 distinct CDR3 sequences, with about 7.6% observed a single time. Sample: PBMCs, taken at surgery. The receptors here all came from a male donor with early-stage non-small cell lung cancer. CDR3s include the opening cysteine and the closing phenylalanine or tryptophan. The D gene is left open where the match is weak. Only some rows state a clone size, as once, few, many or a class for expanded clones.

J gene: TRBJ1-1; V gene: TRBV15; clone size: .; D gene: .; CDR3 protein: CATSARTEAFF; CDR3 DNA: TGTGCCACCAGCGCCCGTACTGAAGCTTTCTTT
J gene: TRBJ2-1; V gene: TRBV6-1; clone size: many; D gene: TRBD1; CDR3 protein: CASGDRGNEQFF; CDR3 DNA: TGTGCCAGTGGTGACAGGGGCAATGAGCAGTTCTTC
J gene: TRBJ2-1; V gene: TRBV7-3; clone size: .; D gene: .; CDR3 protein: CASSAGRVSYEQFF; CDR3 DNA: TGTGCCAGCAGCGCCGGACGAGTTTCGTATGAGCAGTTCTTC
J gene: TRBJ2-3; V gene: TRBV5-6; clone size: once; D gene: TRBD2; CDR3 protein: CASSLGTSPVTDTQYF; CDR3 DNA: TGTGCCAGCAGCTTGGGGACTAGCCCCGTCACAGATACGCAGTATTTT
J gene: TRBJ1-5; V gene: TRBV28; clone size: many; D gene: .; CDR3 protein: CASSSGRIAQHF; CDR3 DNA: TGTGCCAGCAGTTCTGGGCGAATCGCCCAGCATTTT
J gene: TRBJ2-2; V gene: TRBV20-1; clone size: few; D gene: .; CDR3 protein: CSAPDYLRGAGELFF; CDR3 DNA: TGCAGTGCCCCGGACTATCTAAGGGGAGCCGGGGAGCTGTTTTTT
J gene: TRBJ1-4; V gene: TRBV2; clone size: few; D gene: TRBD1; CDR3 protein: CASAGTGREKLFF; CDR3 DNA: TGTGCCAGCGCCGGGACAGGGCGTGAAAAACTGTTTTTT
J gene: TRBJ1-3; V gene: TRBV24-1; clone size: many; D gene: .; CDR3 protein: CATSDDTNSGNTIYF; CDR3 DNA: TGTGCCACCAGTGATGACACCAACTCTGGAAACACCATATATTTT
J gene: TRBJ2-3; V gene: TRBV29-1; clone size: many; D gene: TRBD2; CDR3 protein: CSVEDQLAGSTDTQYF; CDR3 DNA: TGCAGCGTTGAAGATCAACTAGCGGGGAGCACAGATACGCAGTATTTT
J gene: TRBJ2-1; V gene: TRBV7-8; clone size: .; D gene: TRBD1; CDR3 protein: CASSPDRGTGAFF; CDR3 DNA: TGTGCCAGCAGCCCAGACAGGGGGACAGGAGCGTTCTTC
J gene: TRBJ1-6; V gene: TRBV28; clone size: few; D gene: .; CDR3 protein: CASSFRSPLHF; CDR3 DNA: TGTGCCAGCAGTTTTAGATCACCCCTCCACTTT
J gene: TRBJ2-5; V gene: TRBV4-1; clone size: many; D gene: .; CDR3 protein: CASSQDHLESYQETQYF; CDR3 DNA: TGCGCCAGCAGCCAAGATCATCTGGAATCGTACCAAGAGACCCAGTACTTC
J gene: TRBJ2-7; V gene: TRBV3-1; clone size: many; D gene: .; CDR3 protein: CASSRRRLGTAVHEQYF; CDR3 DNA: TGTGCCAGCAGCCGAAGACGTCTCGGGACCGCGGTCCACGAGCAGTACTTC
J gene: TRBJ2-2; V gene: TRBV6-5; clone size: many; D gene: .; CDR3 protein: CASTRTDTGELFF; CDR3 DNA: TGTGCCAGCACCCGAACAGACACCGGGGAGCTGTTTTTT
J gene: TRBJ2-2; V gene: TRBV5-6; clone size: many; D gene: .; CDR3 protein: CASSLEANTGELFF; CDR3 DNA: TGTGCCAGCAGCTTGGAGGCGAACACCGGGGAGCTGTTTTTT
J gene: TRBJ1-2; V gene: TRBV20-1; clone size: many; D gene: .; CDR3 protein: CSAKRQDYGYTF; CDR3 DNA: TGCAGTGCTAAACGTCAGGACTATGGCTACACCTTC
J gene: TRBJ2-4; V gene: TRBV19; clone size: .; D gene: .; CDR3 protein: CASSPVGGRAKNIQYF; CDR3 DNA: TGTGCCAGTAGTCCCGTAGGGGGAAGGGCCAAAAACATTCAGTACTTC
J gene: TRBJ2-3; V gene: TRBV4-1; clone size: medium-sized; D gene: .; CDR3 protein: CASSSGPRERKDTQYF; CDR3 DNA: TGCGCCAGCAGCTCAGGCCCTCGGGAGCGGAAAGATACGCAGTATTTT
J gene: TRBJ2-1; V gene: TRBV3-1; clone size: many; D gene: .; CDR3 protein: CASAGFRREQFF; CDR3 DNA: TGTGCCAGTGCCGGTTTCCGTCGTGAGCAGTTCTTC
J gene: TRBJ2-1; V gene: TRBV30; clone size: few; D gene: TRBD2; CDR3 protein: CAWGLAGGPDEQFF; CDR3 DNA: TGTGCCTGGGGGCTAGCGGGAGGGCCAGATGAGCAGTTCTTC
J gene: TRBJ2-4; V gene: TRBV18; clone size: few; D gene: TRBD1; CDR3 protein: CASSLKGGIDIQYF; CDR3 DNA: TGTGCCAGCTCACTTAAAGGGGGCATAGACATTCAGTACTTC
J gene: TRBJ2-1; V gene: TRBV14; clone size: many; D gene: .; CDR3 protein: CASSQDPIYEQFF; CDR3 DNA: TGTGCCAGCAGCCAAGACCCCATCTATGAGCAGTTCTTC
J gene: TRBJ2-1; V gene: TRBV6-4; clone size: few; D gene: .; CDR3 protein: CASSREGRSYNEQFF; CDR3 DNA: TGTGCCAGCAGTCGAGAGGGCCGCTCCTACAATGAGCAGTTCTTC
J gene: TRBJ2-1; V gene: TRBV18; clone size: many; D gene: .; CDR3 protein: CASSPTGNEQFF; CDR3 DNA: TGTGCCAGCTCACCGACGGGTAATGAGCAGTTCTTC
J gene: TRBJ1-5; V gene: TRBV5-1; clone size: many; D gene: .; CDR3 protein: CASSESGVSNQPQHF; CDR3 DNA: TGCGCCAGCAGCGAATCAGGGGTGAGCAATCAGCCCCAGCATTTT
J gene: TRBJ2-3; V gene: TRBV5-6; clone size: medium-sized; D gene: .; CDR3 protein: CASGSTGTDTQYF; CDR3 DNA: TGTGCCAGCGGCTCCACGGGGACAGATACGCAGTATTTT
J gene: TRBJ2-3; V gene: TRBV24-1; clone size: many; D gene: .; CDR3 protein: CATSDPIQSHTDTQYF; CDR3 DNA: TGTGCCACCAGTGACCCTATCCAATCCCACACAGATACGCAGTATTTT
J gene: TRBJ2-5; V gene: TRBV29-1; clone size: few; D gene: .; CDR3 protein: CSVGGGTQYF; CDR3 DNA: TGCAGCGTTGGAGGGGGGACCCAGTACTTC
J gene: TRBJ2-3; V gene: TRBV28; clone size: many; D gene: .; CDR3 protein: CASSFGAASATDTQYF; CDR3 DNA: TGTGCCAGCAGTTTCGGAGCGGCTAGCGCCACAGATACGCAGTATTTT
J gene: TRBJ2-3; V gene: TRBV24-1; clone size: .; D gene: .; CDR3 protein: CATSVGHGDGTQYF; CDR3 DNA: TGTGCCACCAGTGTAGGACACGGGGACGGTACGCAGTATTTT
J gene: TRBJ1-6; V gene: TRBV18; clone size: .; D gene: .; CDR3 protein: CASSPGDGINSPLHF; CDR3 DNA: TGTGCCAGCTCACCAGGGGACGGTATTAATTCACCCCTCCACTTT
J gene: TRBJ2-3; V gene: TRBV7-2; clone size: .; D gene: .; CDR3 protein: CASRQPTADTQYF; CDR3 DNA: TGTGCCAGCAGACAACCGACAGCAGATACGCAGTATTTT
J gene: TRBJ1-2; V gene: TRBV7-2; clone size: few; D gene: .; CDR3 protein: CASSTTATNYGYTF; CDR3 DNA: TGTGCCAGCAGCACCACAGCCACAAACTATGGCTACACCTTC
J gene: TRBJ1-1; V gene: TRBV5-1; clone size: .; D gene: .; CDR3 protein: CASSLIGSGTEAFF; CDR3 DNA: TGCGCCAGCAGCTTGATAGGGTCGGGCACTGAAGCTTTCTTT
J gene: TRBJ1-4; V gene: TRBV11-2; clone size: .; D gene: .; CDR3 protein: CASSFREKLFF; CDR3 DNA: TGTGCCAGCAGCTTTCGGGAAAAACTGTTTTTT
J gene: TRBJ2-7; V gene: TRBV28; clone size: medium-sized; D gene: .; CDR3 protein: CASSLFPYEQYF; CDR3 DNA: TGTGCCAGCAGTTTATTTCCCTACGAGCAGTACTTC
J gene: TRBJ2-7; V gene: TRBV28; clone size: .; D gene: TRBD1; CDR3 protein: CAIRSQGALGQYF; CDR3 DNA: TGTGCCATCCGGTCTCAGGGGGCCCTCGGGCAGTACTTC
J gene: TRBJ2-1; V gene: TRBV28; clone size: many; D gene: TRBD2; CDR3 protein: CASSAGLARYNEQFF; CDR3 DNA: TGTGCCAGCAGTGCGGGACTAGCTAGGTACAATGAGCAGTTCTTC
J gene: TRBJ1-2; V gene: TRBV4-1; clone size: .; D gene: .; CDR3 protein: CASSQVLGGNYGYTF; CDR3 DNA: TGCGCCAGCAGCCAAGTCCTAGGGGGAAACTATGGCTACACCTTC
J gene: TRBJ2-7; V gene: TRBV27; clone size: many; D gene: TRBD1; CDR3 protein: CASSYRGHEQYF; CDR3 DNA: TGTGCCAGCAGTTACAGGGGGCACGAGCAGTACTTC
J gene: TRBJ2-1; V gene: TRBV20-1; clone size: many; D gene: .; CDR3 protein: CSAPWAHEQFF; CDR3 DNA: TGCAGTGCCCCTTGGGCCCATGAGCAGTTCTTC
J gene: TRBJ2-2; V gene: TRBV15; clone size: many; D gene: .; CDR3 protein: CATSVELFF; CDR3 DNA: TGTGCCACCAGCGTGGAGCTGTTTTTT
J gene: TRBJ2-5; V gene: TRBV4-2; clone size: many; D gene: TRBD2; CDR3 protein: CASSQDWLAGVETQYF; CDR3 DNA: TGTGCCAGCAGCCAAGATTGGTTAGCGGGGGTCGAGACCCAGTACTTC
J gene: TRBJ2-1; V gene: TRBV9; clone size: few; D gene: .; CDR3 protein: CASSVVAGGDEQFF; CDR3 DNA: TGTGCCAGCAGCGTAGTTGCGGGCGGAGATGAGCAGTTCTTC
J gene: TRBJ2-1; V gene: TRBV20-1; clone size: many; D gene: TRBD2; CDR3 protein: CSGRVTLAGGRGEQFF; CDR3 DNA: TGCAGTGGCAGAGTGACCCTAGCGGGAGGCCGTGGGGAGCAGTTCTTC
J gene: TRBJ2-1; V gene: TRBV5-1; clone size: few; D gene: TRBD2; CDR3 protein: CASSLVGLAVGNEQFF; CDR3 DNA: TGCGCCAGCAGCTTGGTGGGACTAGCGGTAGGAAATGAGCAGTTCTTC
J gene: TRBJ2-7; V gene: TRBV4-1; clone size: many; D gene: TRBD2; CDR3 protein: CASSPGLANEQYF; CDR3 DNA: TGCGCCAGCAGCCCGGGACTAGCAAACGAGCAGTACTTC
J gene: TRBJ2-7; V gene: TRBV5-6; clone size: many; D gene: .; CDR3 protein: CASSLAGGVEQYF; CDR3 DNA: TGTGCCAGCAGCTTGGCGGGGGGCGTCGAGCAGTACTTC
J gene: TRBJ1-2; V gene: TRBV28; clone size: many; D gene: TRBD1; CDR3 protein: CASSSGGEYYGYTF; CDR3 DNA: TGTGCCAGCAGCTCAGGGGGTGAATACTATGGCTACACCTTC
J gene: TRBJ2-3; V gene: TRBV27; clone size: few; D gene: TRBD1; CDR3 protein: CASSFRQGARLLTDTQYF; CDR3 DNA: TGTGCCAGCAGTTTCCGACAGGGGGCCAGATTGCTCACAGATACGCAGTATTTT
J gene: TRBJ1-2; V gene: TRBV7-3; clone size: few; D gene: .; CDR3 protein: CASSLTVEQSENGYTF; CDR3 DNA: TGTGCCAGCAGCTTAACGGTCGAACAGTCTGAGAATGGCTACACCTTC
J gene: TRBJ2-1; V gene: TRBV29-1; clone size: medium-sized; D gene: TRBD2; CDR3 protein: CSADNGLAGGDEQFF; CDR3 DNA: TGCAGCGCCGACAATGGACTAGCGGGAGGGGATGAGCAGTTCTTC
J gene: TRBJ2-1; V gene: TRBV7-9; clone size: few; D gene: TRBD1; CDR3 protein: CASSPTGSIEQFF; CDR3 DNA: TGTGCCAGCAGCCCGACAGGGAGTATTGAGCAGTTCTTC